Below, one T cell receptor beta chain is given with its context. The target antigen is unknown. Its ends do not fully match the called genes, so a read error is possible. This record comes from a study of Graves' ophthalmopathy and Graves' hyperthyroidism. Study-wide results and limits: Sensitivity reached 70.59% and specificity approximately 72% when the model predicted ophthalmopathy progression. Blood also contained most of the expanded thyroid clonotypes above 0.001 frequency.

Investigators amplified TCR beta CDR3 regions from RNA transcripts. HTBI primers were used in a first-round RT-PCR, which preceded a second-round multiplex PCR. In TCRdb, the multiplex PCR reads were re-called with MiXCR into one record per CDR3 protein. The sample has some 370,000 distinct CDR3 sequences; about 18% are singletons. CDR3 length: 15 residues. Ages of hyperthyroidism patients ran from 18 to 65, and their diagnoses were new, under 2 months' duration. Ineligible for inclusion were patients with other autoimmune diseases, uncontrolled infections, pregnancy or lactation. The sequenced material came from peripheral blood. The V gene is TRBV12-3 or TRBV12-4, the J gene TRBJ1-2; TRBD1 agrees at 9 bases. The source of this sequence is an adult woman with stable Graves' hyperthyroidism. CDR3 coding DNA: TGTGCCAGTAGTTTGAAACAGGGGGCCGGCTATGGCTACACCTTC. This gives the protein CASSLKQGAGYGYTF.